This TCR beta chain came from a study of CD8+ T cells in alopecia areata. Treatment in this sample: oral pan-JAK inhibitor, 5-10 mg twice daily. Extraction and reverse transcription of RNA yielded cDNA as the sequencing template. Clones were read by immunoSEQ multiplex PCR, and TCRdb kept only the in-frame ones, dropping some. The sample lists 130,000 or so clones, under 65% occurring once. Points from the study as a whole: Possibly because of HLA-related factors, TCR sharing was less clear across patients than in mice.

V lost 6 bases and J 14 bases, leaving 14 bases between the germline ends. CDR3 length: 11 amino acids. The germline V gene encodes CDR1 DFQATT and CDR2 SNEGSKA (reference sequence). As concerns this clone: Its antigen is not known.

This clonotype was sampled from a human donor with alopecia areata. The chain couples TRBV20-1 to TRBJ1-6; no clear D. This specimen was CD4+ T cells sorted from blood, taken at week 4, from a patient treated with tofacitinib. The CDR3 protein is CSAPSGLALHF. CDR3 DNA: TGCAGTGCGCCTTCCGGCCTGGCCCTCCACTTT.